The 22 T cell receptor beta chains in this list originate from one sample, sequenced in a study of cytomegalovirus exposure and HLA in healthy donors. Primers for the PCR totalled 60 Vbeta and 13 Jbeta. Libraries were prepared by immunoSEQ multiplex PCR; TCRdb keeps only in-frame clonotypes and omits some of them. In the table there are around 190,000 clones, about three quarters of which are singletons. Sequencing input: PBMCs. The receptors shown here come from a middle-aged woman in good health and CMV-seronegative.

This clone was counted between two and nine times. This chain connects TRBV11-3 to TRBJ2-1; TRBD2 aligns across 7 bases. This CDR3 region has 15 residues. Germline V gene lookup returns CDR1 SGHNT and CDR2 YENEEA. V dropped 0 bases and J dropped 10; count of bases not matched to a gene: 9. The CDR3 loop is CASSLEGGPEEEQFF. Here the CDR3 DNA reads TGTGCCAGCAGCTTAGAGGGAGGGCCGGAGGAGGAGCAGTTCTTC.

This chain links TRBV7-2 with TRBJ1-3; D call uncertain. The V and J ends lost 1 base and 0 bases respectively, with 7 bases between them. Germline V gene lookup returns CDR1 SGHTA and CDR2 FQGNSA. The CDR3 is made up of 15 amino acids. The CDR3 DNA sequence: TGTGCCAGCAGCTTAGTACAGAGCTCTGGAAACACCATATATTTT. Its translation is CASSLVQSSGNTIYF.

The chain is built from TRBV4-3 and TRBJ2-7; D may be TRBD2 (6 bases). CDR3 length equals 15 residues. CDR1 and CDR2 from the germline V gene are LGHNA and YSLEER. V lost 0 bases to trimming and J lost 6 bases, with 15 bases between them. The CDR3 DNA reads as TGCGCCAGCAGCCAAGATAAGATGGATAGCGGCGAGCAGTACTTC. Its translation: CASSQDKMDSGEQYF.

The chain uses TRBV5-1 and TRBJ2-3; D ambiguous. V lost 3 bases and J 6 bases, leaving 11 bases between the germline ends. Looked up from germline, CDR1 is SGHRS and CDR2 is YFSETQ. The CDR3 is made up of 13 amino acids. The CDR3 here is CASSSGGEDTQYF. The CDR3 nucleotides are TGCGCCAGCAGCTCGGGTGGTGAGGATACGCAGTATTTT.

CDR3 region: CATSRDRVDNEQFF. The CDR3 bases are TGTGCCACCAGCAGAGATAGAGTGGACAATGAGCAGTTCTTC. This chain connects TRBV15 to TRBJ2-1; D gene ambiguous. V lost 0 bases to trimming and J lost 5 bases, with 8 bases between them. The CDR3 covers 14 residues. Germline CDR1 is LNHNV and CDR2 is YYDKDF (reference sequence).

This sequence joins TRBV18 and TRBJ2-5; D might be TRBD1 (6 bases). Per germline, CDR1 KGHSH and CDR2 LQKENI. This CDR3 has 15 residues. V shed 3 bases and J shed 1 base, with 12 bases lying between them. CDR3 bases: TGTGCCAGCTCACCCCGCTTACAGGGCCAAGAGACCCAGTACTTC. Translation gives CASSPRLQGQETQYF.

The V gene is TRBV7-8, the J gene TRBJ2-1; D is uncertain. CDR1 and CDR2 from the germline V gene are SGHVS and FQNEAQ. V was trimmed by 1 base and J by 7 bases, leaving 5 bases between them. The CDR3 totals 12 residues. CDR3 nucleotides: TGTGCCAGCAGCTTAGGCAGAAATGAGCAGTTCTTC. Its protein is CASSLGRNEQFF.

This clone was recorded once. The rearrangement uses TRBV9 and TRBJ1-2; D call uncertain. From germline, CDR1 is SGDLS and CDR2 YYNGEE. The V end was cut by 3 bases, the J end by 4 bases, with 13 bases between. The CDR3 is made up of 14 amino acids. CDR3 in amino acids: CASSATSASYGYTF. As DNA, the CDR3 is TGTGCCAGCAGCGCAACAAGTGCTTCCTATGGCTACACCTTC.

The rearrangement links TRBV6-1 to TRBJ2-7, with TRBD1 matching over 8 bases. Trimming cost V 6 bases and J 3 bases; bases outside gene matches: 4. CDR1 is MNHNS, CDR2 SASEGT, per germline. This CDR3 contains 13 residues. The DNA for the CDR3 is TGTGCCAGCAGCAGAGACAGGGGCTACGAGCAGTACGTC. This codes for CASSRDRGYEQYV.

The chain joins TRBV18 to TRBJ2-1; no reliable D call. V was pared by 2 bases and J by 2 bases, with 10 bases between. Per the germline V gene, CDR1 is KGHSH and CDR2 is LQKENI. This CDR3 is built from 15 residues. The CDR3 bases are TGTGCCAGCTCACCATTAGGCGGTACCTACAATGAGCAGTTCTTC. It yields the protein CASSPLGGTYNEQFF.

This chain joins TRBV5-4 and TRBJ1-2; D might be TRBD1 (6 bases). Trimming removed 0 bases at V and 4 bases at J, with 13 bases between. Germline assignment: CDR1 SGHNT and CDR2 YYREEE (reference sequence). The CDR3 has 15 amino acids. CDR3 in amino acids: CASSLAERQVYGYTF. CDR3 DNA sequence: TGTGCCAGCAGCTTGGCCGAGAGACAGGTCTATGGCTACACCTTC.

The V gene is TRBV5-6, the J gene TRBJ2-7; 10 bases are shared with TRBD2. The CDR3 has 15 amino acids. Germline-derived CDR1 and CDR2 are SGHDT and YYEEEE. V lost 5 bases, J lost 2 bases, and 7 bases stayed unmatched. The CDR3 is CASRRLAGVPYEQYF. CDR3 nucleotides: TGTGCCAGCAGACGGCTAGCGGGAGTCCCCTACGAGCAGTACTTC.

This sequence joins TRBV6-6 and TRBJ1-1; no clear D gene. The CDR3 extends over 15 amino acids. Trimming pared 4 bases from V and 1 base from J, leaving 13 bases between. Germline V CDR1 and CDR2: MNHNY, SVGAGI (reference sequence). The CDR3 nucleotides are TGTGCCAGCAGTTTTGCGGCGGCAGCGAACACTGAAGCTTTCTTT. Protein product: CASSFAAAANTEAFF.

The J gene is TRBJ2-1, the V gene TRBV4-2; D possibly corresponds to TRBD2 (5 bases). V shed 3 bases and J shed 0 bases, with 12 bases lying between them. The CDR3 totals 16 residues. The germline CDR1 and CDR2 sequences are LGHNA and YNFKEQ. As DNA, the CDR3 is TGTGCCAGCAGCCAGGAGGAGCGAGGCTCCTACAATGAGCAGTTCTTC. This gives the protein CASSQEERGSYNEQFF.

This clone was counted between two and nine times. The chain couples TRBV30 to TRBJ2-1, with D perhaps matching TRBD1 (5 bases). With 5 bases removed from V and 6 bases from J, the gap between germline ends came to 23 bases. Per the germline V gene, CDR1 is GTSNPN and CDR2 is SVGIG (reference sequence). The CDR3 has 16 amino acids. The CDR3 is CAWSPRRTSPGNEQFF. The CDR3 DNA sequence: TGTGCCTGGTCCCCCAGGCGGACATCGCCTGGCAATGAGCAGTTCTTC.

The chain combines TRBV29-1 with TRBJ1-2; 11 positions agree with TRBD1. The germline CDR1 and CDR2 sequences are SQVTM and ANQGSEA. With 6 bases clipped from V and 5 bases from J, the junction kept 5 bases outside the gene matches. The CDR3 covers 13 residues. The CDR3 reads CSVPGTGGYGYTF. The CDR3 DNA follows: TGCAGCGTCCCCGGGACAGGGGGGTATGGCTACACCTTC.

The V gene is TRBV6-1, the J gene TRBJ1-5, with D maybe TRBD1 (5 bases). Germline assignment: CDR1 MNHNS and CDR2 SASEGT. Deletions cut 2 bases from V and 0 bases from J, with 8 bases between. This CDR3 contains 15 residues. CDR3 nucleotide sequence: TGTGCCAGCAGTGAACAGACAGCTAGCAATCAGCCCCAGCATTTT. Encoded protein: CASSEQTASNQPQHF.

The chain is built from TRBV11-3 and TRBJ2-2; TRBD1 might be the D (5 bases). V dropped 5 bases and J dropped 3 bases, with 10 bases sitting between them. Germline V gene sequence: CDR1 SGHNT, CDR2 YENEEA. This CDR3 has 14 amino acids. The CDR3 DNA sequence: TGTGCCAGCAGCCCTGGGGCCGACACCGGGGAGCTGTTTTTT. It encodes CASSPGADTGELFF.

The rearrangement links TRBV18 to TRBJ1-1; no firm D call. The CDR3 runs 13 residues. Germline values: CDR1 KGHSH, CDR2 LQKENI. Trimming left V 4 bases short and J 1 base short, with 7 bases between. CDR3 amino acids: CASSHRENTEAFF. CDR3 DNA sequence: TGTGCCAGCTCACACAGAGAGAACACTGAAGCTTTCTTT.

The CDR3 coding sequence is TGTGCCTGCAAATCTAGGCAGGGTAATGGCTACACCTTC. Amino acid sequence: CACKSRQGNGYTF. The chain is built from TRBV27 and TRBJ1-2; a possible D gene is TRBD1 (5 bases). The germline V gene has CDR1 MNHEY and CDR2 SMNVEV (reference sequence). There are 13 residues in the CDR3. V shed 11 bases and J shed 6 bases, with 19 bases lying between them.

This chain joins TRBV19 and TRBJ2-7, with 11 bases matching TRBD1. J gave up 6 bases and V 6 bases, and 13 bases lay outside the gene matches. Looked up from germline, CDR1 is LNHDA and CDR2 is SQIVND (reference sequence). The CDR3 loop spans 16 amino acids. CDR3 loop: CASSQRLGTGGREQYF. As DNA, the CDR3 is TGTGCCAGTAGCCAGCGGCTAGGGACAGGGGGTCGCGAGCAGTACTTC.

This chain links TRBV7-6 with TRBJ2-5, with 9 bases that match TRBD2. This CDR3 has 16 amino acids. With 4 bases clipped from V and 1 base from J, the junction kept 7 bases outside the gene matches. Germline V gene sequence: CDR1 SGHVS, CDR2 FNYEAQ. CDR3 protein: CASSSPSGKSQETQYF. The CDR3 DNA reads TGTGCCAGCAGCTCACCTAGCGGGAAATCCCAAGAGACCCAGTACTTC. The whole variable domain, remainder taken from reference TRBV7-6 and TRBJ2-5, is GAGVSQSPRYKVTKRGQDVALRCDPISGHVSLYWYRQALGQGPEFLTYFNYEAQQDKSGLPNDRFSAERPEGSISTLTIQRTEQRDSAMYRCASSSPSGKSQETQYFGPGTRLLVL.